The present T cell receptor beta chain was sequenced within a study of cytomegalovirus exposure and HLA in healthy donors. Across the study: Unique TCRs numbering around 80 million, obtained from HLA-typed donors, made up an early data release.

The germline CDR1 and CDR2 sequences are LNHNV and YYDKDF (reference sequence). J lost 8 bases, V lost 0 bases, and 7 bases had no gene match. The CDR3 runs 15 residues. The PCR employed 60 Vbeta primers together with 13 Jbeta primers. Some clones are missing from TCRdb's copy, which holds only in-frame ones; the method was immunoSEQ multiplex PCR. Of approximately 100,000 clones listed, 77% are singletons. Notes on this clone: The antigen remains unidentified.

Study-wide results and limits: Analysis performed later found 15,000 or so TCR beta sequences associated with HLA alleles at 0.05 false discovery rate.

This sequence originates from a middle-aged woman in good health and CMV-seronegative. The gene calls are TRBV15 and TRBJ1-5, with 7 bases lining up with TRBD1. Sequenced material: PBMCs. The chain's CDR3 is CATSREQGRREPQHF. CDR3 bases: TGTGCCACCAGCAGAGAACAGGGGCGCAGGGAGCCCCAGCATTTT.